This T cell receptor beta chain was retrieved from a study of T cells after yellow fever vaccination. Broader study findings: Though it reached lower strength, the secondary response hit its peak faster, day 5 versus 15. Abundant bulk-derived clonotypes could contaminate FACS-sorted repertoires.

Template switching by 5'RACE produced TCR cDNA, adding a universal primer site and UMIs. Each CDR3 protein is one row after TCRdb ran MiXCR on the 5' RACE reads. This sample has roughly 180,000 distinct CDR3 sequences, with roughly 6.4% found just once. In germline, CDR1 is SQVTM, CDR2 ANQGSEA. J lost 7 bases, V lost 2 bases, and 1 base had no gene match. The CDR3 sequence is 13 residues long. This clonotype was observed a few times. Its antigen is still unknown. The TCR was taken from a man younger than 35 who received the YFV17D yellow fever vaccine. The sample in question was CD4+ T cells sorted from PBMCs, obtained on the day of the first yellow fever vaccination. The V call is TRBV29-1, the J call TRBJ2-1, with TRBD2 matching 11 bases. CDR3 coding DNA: TGCAGCGTTGAATCTAGCGGGGGGAATGAGCAGTTCTTC. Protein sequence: CSVESSGGNEQFF.